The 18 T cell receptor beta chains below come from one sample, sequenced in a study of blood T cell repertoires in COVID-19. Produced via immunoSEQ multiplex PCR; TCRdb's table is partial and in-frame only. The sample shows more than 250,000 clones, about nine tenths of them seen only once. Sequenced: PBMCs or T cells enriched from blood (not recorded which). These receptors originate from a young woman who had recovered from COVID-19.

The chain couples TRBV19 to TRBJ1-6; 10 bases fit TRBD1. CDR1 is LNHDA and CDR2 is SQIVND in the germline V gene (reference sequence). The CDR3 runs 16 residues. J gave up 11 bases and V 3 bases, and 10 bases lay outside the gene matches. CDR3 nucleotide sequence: TGTGCCAGTAGTATCCCCGGACAGGGGGTCTATACACCCCTCCACTTT. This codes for CASSIPGQGVYTPLHF.

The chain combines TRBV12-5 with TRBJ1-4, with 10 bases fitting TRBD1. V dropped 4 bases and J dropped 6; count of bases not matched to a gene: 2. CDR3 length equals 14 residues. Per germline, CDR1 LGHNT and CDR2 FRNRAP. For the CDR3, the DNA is TGTGCTAGTGGTTCCGGACAGGGGGATGAAAAACTGTTTTTT. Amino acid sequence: CASGSGQGDEKLFF.

CDR3 loop: CASSPGQGPHQPQHF. CDR3 sequence (DNA): TGTGCCAGCAGCCCCGGCCAGGGGCCGCATCAGCCCCAGCATTTT. V is TRBV7-8 and J is TRBJ1-5, with D perhaps TRBD1 (6 bases). Deletions cut 5 bases from V and 5 bases from J, with 16 bases between. Germline lookup yields CDR1 SGHVS and CDR2 FQNEAQ. This CDR3 is 15 amino acids long.

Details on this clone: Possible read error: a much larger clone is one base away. The CDR3: CASSLQGADTQYF. DNA of the CDR3: TGTGCCAGCAGCTTACAGGGGGCAGATACGCAGTATTTT. The rearrangement links TRBV11-3 to TRBJ2-3; 7 bases are a match to TRBD1. The germline gives CDR1 SGHNT, CDR2 YENEEA. J was trimmed by 4 bases and V by 2 bases; bases with no gene match: 0. The CDR3 length is 13 residues. Using reference TRBV11-3 and TRBJ2-3 for the parts outside the CDR3, the full variable domain is EAGVVQSPRYKIIEKKQPVAFWCNPISGHNTLYWYLQNLGQGPELLIRYENEEAVDDSQLPKDRFSAERLKGVDSTLKIQPAELGDSAVYLCASSLQGADTQYFGPGTRLTVL.

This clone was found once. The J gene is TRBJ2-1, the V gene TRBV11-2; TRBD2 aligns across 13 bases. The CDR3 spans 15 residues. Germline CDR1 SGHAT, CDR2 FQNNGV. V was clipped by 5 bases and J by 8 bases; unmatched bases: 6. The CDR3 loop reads CASSVLAGGPDEQFF. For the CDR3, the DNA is TGTGCCAGCAGCGTACTAGCGGGAGGGCCCGATGAGCAGTTCTTC.

CDR3: CASSFGTSGRASREQYF. The CDR3 region has the DNA TGCGCCAGCAGCTTCGGGACTAGCGGGAGGGCCTCCCGCGAGCAGTACTTC. V is TRBV5-1 and J is TRBJ2-7; 16 positions match TRBD2. Germline V gene lookup returns CDR1 SGHRS and CDR2 YFSETQ. Losses at the gene ends were 2 bases for V and 6 bases for J; bases not matched to a gene: 8. This CDR3 contains 17 residues.

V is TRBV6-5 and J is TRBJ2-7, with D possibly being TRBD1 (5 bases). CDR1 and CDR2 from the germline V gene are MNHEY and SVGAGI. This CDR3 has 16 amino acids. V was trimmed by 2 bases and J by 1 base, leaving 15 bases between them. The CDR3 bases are TGTGCCAGCAGTTACGATGGGGCAGGTACATCCTACGAGCAGTACTTC. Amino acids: CASSYDGAGTSYEQYF.

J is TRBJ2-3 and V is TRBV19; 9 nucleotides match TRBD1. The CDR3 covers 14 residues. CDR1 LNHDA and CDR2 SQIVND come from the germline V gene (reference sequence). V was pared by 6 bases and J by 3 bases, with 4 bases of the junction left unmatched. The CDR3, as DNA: TGTGCCAGTAGCCGCGGACAGGGGACAGATACGCAGTATTTT. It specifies CASSRGQGTDTQYF.

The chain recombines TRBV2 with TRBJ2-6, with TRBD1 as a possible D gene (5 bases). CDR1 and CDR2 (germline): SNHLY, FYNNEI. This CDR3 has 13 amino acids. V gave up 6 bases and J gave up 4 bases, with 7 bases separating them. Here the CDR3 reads CASSRAGANVLTF. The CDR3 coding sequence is TGTGCCAGCAGCAGGGCCGGGGCCAACGTCCTGACTTTC.

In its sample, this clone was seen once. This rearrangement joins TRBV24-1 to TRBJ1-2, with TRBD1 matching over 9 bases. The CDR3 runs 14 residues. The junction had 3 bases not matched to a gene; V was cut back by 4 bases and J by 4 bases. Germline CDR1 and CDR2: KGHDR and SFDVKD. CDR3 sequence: CATSEGGQGYGYTF. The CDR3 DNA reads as TGTGCCACCAGTGAGGGGGGACAGGGCTATGGCTACACCTTC.

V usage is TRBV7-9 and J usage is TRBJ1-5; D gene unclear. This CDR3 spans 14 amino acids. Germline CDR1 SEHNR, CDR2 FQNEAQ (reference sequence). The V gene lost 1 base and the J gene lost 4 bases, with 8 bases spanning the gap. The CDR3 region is CASSLEGRNQPQHF. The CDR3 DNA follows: TGTGCCAGCAGCTTAGAAGGGAGGAATCAGCCCCAGCATTTT.

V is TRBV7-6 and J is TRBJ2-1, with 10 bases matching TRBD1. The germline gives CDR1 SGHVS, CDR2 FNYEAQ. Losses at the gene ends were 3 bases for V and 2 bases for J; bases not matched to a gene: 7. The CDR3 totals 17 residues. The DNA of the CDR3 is TGTGCCAGCAGCTTGGGTATCGGACAGGGGGCCTACAATGAGCAGTTCTTC. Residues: CASSLGIGQGAYNEQFF.

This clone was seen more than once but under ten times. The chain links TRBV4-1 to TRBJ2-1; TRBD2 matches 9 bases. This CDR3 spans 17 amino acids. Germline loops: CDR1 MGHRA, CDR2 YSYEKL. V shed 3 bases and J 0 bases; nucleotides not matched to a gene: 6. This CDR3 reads CASSHTGLASSYNEQFF. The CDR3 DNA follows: TGCGCCAGCAGCCACACGGGACTAGCCAGCTCCTACAATGAGCAGTTCTTC.

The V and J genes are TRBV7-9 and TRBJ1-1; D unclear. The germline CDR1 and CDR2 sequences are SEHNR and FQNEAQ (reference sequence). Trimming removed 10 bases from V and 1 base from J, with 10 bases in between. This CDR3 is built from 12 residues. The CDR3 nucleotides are TGTGCCACAAGGGAGGGGAACACTGAAGCTTTCTTT. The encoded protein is CATREGNTEAFF.

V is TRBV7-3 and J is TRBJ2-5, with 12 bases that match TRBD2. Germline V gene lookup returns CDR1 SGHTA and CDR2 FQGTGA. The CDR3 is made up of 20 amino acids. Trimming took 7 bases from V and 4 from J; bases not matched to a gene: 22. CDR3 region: CASTSRPQRGTSGWPETQYF. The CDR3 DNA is TGTGCCAGCACCTCTAGGCCCCAAAGGGGGACTAGCGGGTGGCCAGAGACCCAGTACTTC.

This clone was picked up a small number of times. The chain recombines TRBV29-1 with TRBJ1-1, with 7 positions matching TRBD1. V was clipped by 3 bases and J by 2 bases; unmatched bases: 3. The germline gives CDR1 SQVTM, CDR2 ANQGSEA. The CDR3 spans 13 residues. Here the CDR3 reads CSVEGQFNTEAFF. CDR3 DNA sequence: TGCAGCGTTGAGGGACAGTTTAACACTGAAGCTTTCTTT.

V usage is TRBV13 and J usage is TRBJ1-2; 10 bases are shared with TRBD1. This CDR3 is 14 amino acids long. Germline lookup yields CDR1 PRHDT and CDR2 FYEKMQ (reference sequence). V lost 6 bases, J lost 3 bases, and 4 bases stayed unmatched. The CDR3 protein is CASSHGTGDYGYTF. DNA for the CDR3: TGTGCCAGCAGTCACGGGACAGGGGACTATGGCTACACCTTC.

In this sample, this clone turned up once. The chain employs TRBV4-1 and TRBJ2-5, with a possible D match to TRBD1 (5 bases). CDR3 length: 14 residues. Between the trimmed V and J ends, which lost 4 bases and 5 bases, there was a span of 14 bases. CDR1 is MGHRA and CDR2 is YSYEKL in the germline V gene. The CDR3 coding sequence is TGCGCCAGCAGCCGGCAGGGATCCCGGGAGACCCAGTACTTC. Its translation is CASSRQGSRETQYF.